This TCR beta chain was captured in a study of technical replicates of blood from several donors. Clones were read by immunoSEQ multiplex PCR, and TCRdb kept only the in-frame ones, dropping some. The repertoire holds some 70,000 clones, with about 97% as singletons. The CDR3 runs to 16 residues. The V gene's germline CDR1 is SGHTA and CDR2 FQGNSA. Trimming left V 3 bases short and J 2 bases short, with 13 bases between. Source material: T cells isolated from PBMCs. The receptor's source is a human donor in good health. The chain uses TRBV7-2 and TRBJ2-2; D unclear. CDR3 DNA sequence: TGTGCCAGCAGCTTTTCGTCACAGCTTAACACCGGGGAGCTGTTTTTT. It encodes CASSFSSQLNTGELFF.